The following is a T cell receptor beta chain sequence with its context. Its cognate antigen is unknown. Only in-frame clones appear in the TCRdb table, and some are missing; sequencing was by immunoSEQ multiplex PCR. The sample carries roughly 3,200 clones, about 42% recorded once. This entry comes from a study of T cells in localized non-small cell lung cancer. Study-wide results and caveats: Adjacent lung had a median roughly 58 of the 100 largest tumor clones. Uninvolved adjacent lung had the highest recorded T cell clonality, with tumor below it.

This CDR3 has 15 amino acids. Germline CDR1 is MDHEN and CDR2 is SYDVKM. V lost 2 bases, J lost 9 bases, and 6 bases stayed unmatched. The input for sequencing was normal lung tissue next to the tumor, taken before any cancer treatment. This clonotype was sampled from a woman aged 40-75 years with stage I lung adenocarcinoma. The rearrangement joins TRBV28 to TRBJ2-3, with TRBD2 matching over 12 bases. CDR3 bases: TGTGCCAGCAGTTTAAGGGCTAGCGGGAGGGGAACGCAGTATTTT. This sequence encodes CASSLRASGRGTQYF.